The clone carrying this T cell receptor beta chain came up once. The antigen is unknown. The data stem from a study of Ad26.COV2.S vaccination and SARS-CoV-2 variants. At the level of the study: Intramuscular Ad26.COV2.S at 5x10^10 or 1x10^11 viral particles.

The CDR3 spans 13 residues. Deletions cut 3 bases from V and 2 bases from J, with 7 bases between. In germline, CDR1 is MNHEY, CDR2 SVGAGI. The sample's treatment: approximately 18 received Ad26.COV2.S at low or high dose, single or two shots; 5 received placebo; per-sample allocation not given. Day 63 after the first injection of vaccine or placebo was the sampling time. A Boston donor was an adult aged 18-55 years. Overall study results and limits: Non-spike TCR breadth did not differ much between vaccine and placebo recipients.

Assay used: immunoSEQ multiplex PCR; TCRdb lists only in-frame clones, some missing. The sample records 300,000 to 400,000 clones, just over 85% being singletons. J is TRBJ1-1 and V is TRBV6-5, with no clear D. The sequence was obtained from a person aged 18-60 years who received the Ad26.COV2.S COVID-19 vaccine or a placebo. The sample in question was peripheral blood, obtained in a trial of Ad26.COV2.S vaccine versus placebo. CDR3 region: CASSYNTNTEAFF. The CDR3, as DNA: TGTGCCAGCAGTTATAATACTAACACTGAAGCTTTCTTT.